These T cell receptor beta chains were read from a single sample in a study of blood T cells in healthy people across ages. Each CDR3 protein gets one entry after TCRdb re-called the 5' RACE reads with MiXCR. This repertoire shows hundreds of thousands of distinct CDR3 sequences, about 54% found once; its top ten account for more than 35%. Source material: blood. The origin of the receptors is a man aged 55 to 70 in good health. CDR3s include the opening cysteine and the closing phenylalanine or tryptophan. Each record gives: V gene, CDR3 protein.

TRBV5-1 CASSLWGYNEQFF
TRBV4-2 CASSQVGWGFGTDTQYF
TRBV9 CASSVVGGGGLSYNEQFF
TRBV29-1 CSVKAGAGRETQYF
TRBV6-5 CASSPGLAVRDTQYF
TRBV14 CASSPQLGIQETQYF
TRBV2 CASSERLNQETQYF
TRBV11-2 CASSLAGLAAYNEQYF
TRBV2 CASSGAGNPWEQFF
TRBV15 CATSREQVNSPLHF
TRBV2 CASSEGDVETQYF
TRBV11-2 CASSLVQGPTDTQYF